Listed here is a single TCR beta chain. Antigen specificity is unknown. This sample is part of a study of T cells after yellow fever vaccination. Study-level findings and limits: High-abundance clonotypes from the bulk population could contaminate FACS-sorted repertoires. A weaker secondary response peaked on day 5, the primary on day 15.

5'RACE template switching added a universal primer site and UMIs to TCR cDNA. TCRdb used MiXCR to reprocess the 5' RACE reads, holding one entry per CDR3 protein. The sample includes a few hundred thousand distinct CDR3 sequences, under 14% of them seen just once. With V trimmed by 7 bases and J by 0 bases, 8 bases remained unmatched. The CDR3 runs to 17 residues. Germline CDR1 reads MNHNS; CDR2 reads SASEGT. This receptor was identified in a man aged 18-30 years who received the YFV17D yellow fever vaccine. This sequence joins TRBV6-1 and TRBJ2-1; 11 bases match TRBD2. The sample here was PBMCs, taken on the day of the first yellow fever vaccination. The CDR3 sequence is CASKGSGGGSSYNEQFF. In DNA, the CDR3 is TGTGCCAGCAAGGGTAGCGGGGGGGGTAGCTCCTACAATGAGCAGTTCTTC.